A selection of T cell receptor beta chains follows, all from one sample in a study of T cells in Graves' hyperthyroidism and ophthalmopathy. MiXCR, applied by TCRdb to the multiplex PCR reads, yields one record per CDR3 protein. Counted here are approximately 400,000 distinct CDR3 sequences, 14% occurring once; the ten biggest clones make up about 19%. Sequencing input: blood. These receptors came from a woman in her twenties or thirties with Graves' ophthalmopathy. Both conserved end residues are trimmed from each CDR3. A D gene is named only where the DNA matches it firmly.

d_call: .; j_call: TRBJ1-1; v_call: TRBV28; cdr3_aa: ASSLLTFPLADQLAF
d_call: .; j_call: TRBJ1-3; v_call: TRBV12-3/TRBV12-4; cdr3_aa: ASSLTGSRSGNTIY
d_call: .; j_call: TRBJ1-1; v_call: TRBV20-1; cdr3_aa: SARPPGRANTEAF
d_call: .; j_call: TRBJ1-4; v_call: TRBV20-1; cdr3_aa: SAAQGGANEKLF
d_call: .; j_call: TRBJ2-4; v_call: TRBV18; cdr3_aa: ASSLDLGIQY
d_call: .; j_call: TRBJ1-1; v_call: TRBV3-1; cdr3_aa: ASRRMANTEAF
d_call: .; j_call: TRBJ1-5; v_call: TRBV27; cdr3_aa: ASRVADAGNQPQH
d_call: .; j_call: TRBJ2-3; v_call: TRBV2; cdr3_aa: ASSVLGPSTDTQY
d_call: TRBD1; j_call: TRBJ2-1; v_call: TRBV9; cdr3_aa: ASSGDRDLGEQF
d_call: .; j_call: TRBJ1-1; v_call: TRBV6-2/TRBV6-3; cdr3_aa: ASSSLTVGGLTEAF
d_call: TRBD1; j_call: TRBJ2-3; v_call: TRBV19; cdr3_aa: ASTMGQGTDTQY
d_call: .; j_call: TRBJ2-7; v_call: TRBV18; cdr3_aa: ASSPPRRAYEQY
d_call: .; j_call: TRBJ2-7; v_call: TRBV12-5; cdr3_aa: ASGQGVSYEQY
d_call: .; j_call: TRBJ2-1; v_call: TRBV5-8; cdr3_aa: ASSLSTGDNEQF
d_call: .; j_call: TRBJ1-5; v_call: TRBV20-1; cdr3_aa: SATSSDRDYQPQH
d_call: .; j_call: TRBJ1-3; v_call: TRBV12-5; cdr3_aa: ASGGRGQLKFSGNTIY
d_call: .; j_call: TRBJ2-1; v_call: TRBV4-2; cdr3_aa: ASSQGASQRNEQF
d_call: TRBD1; j_call: TRBJ1-5; v_call: TRBV11-2; cdr3_aa: ASSQGQGSGEPQH
d_call: TRBD1; j_call: TRBJ2-2; v_call: TRBV15; cdr3_aa: ATSRHRQGGTGELF
d_call: .; j_call: TRBJ2-3; v_call: TRBV29-1; cdr3_aa: SVGGPGQGSSDTQY
d_call: .; j_call: TRBJ1-2; v_call: TRBV13; cdr3_aa: ASSQESYNYGYT
d_call: TRBD1; j_call: TRBJ2-7; v_call: TRBV3-1; cdr3_aa: ASSQATGSHEQY
d_call: TRBD2; j_call: TRBJ2-1; v_call: TRBV10-3; cdr3_aa: AISEIPGGNNEQF
d_call: .; j_call: TRBJ1-2; v_call: TRBV28; cdr3_aa: ASSLLPTVYGYT
d_call: .; j_call: TRBJ2-2; v_call: TRBV6-5; cdr3_aa: ASSYFTGELF
d_call: .; j_call: TRBJ1-4; v_call: TRBV14; cdr3_aa: ASSQVRDEKLF
d_call: .; j_call: TRBJ2-3; v_call: TRBV7-2; cdr3_aa: ASSYVRTQY
d_call: TRBD2; j_call: TRBJ2-7; v_call: TRBV11-1; cdr3_aa: ASSQWEGEEQY
d_call: .; j_call: TRBJ1-1; v_call: TRBV20-1; cdr3_aa: SARRRFGVMNTEAF
d_call: .; j_call: TRBJ1-2; v_call: TRBV28; cdr3_aa: ASSLGFRYGYT
d_call: .; j_call: TRBJ2-7; v_call: TRBV6-1; cdr3_aa: ASRPSGKTYEQY
d_call: .; j_call: TRBJ2-7; v_call: TRBV20-1; cdr3_aa: SANPRSTIYEQY
d_call: .; j_call: TRBJ2-1; v_call: TRBV5-5; cdr3_aa: ASSLESEGEQF
d_call: .; j_call: TRBJ2-3; v_call: TRBV11-2; cdr3_aa: ASSLGAGANTDTQY
d_call: TRBD1; j_call: TRBJ2-7; v_call: TRBV11-2; cdr3_aa: ASSRDRLYEQY
d_call: TRBD2; j_call: TRBJ2-1; v_call: TRBV15; cdr3_aa: ATSRLSAGTRSNEQF
d_call: TRBD2; j_call: TRBJ2-3; v_call: TRBV20-1; cdr3_aa: SASILAGEADTQY
d_call: .; j_call: TRBJ2-7; v_call: TRBV2; cdr3_aa: ASRAIEQY
d_call: .; j_call: TRBJ1-2; v_call: TRBV19; cdr3_aa: ASNTGSSNYGYT
d_call: .; j_call: TRBJ2-7; v_call: TRBV30; cdr3_aa: ACPGITTYEQY